This entry is about one TCR beta chain. It has no known antigen specificity. Base qualities are not at hand, and no much larger clone is one base apart. These data originate in a study of blood T cell repertoires in COVID-19 (dated by TCRdb to 2020 to 2021). Some background on the complete study: Collaborator samples came from the United States, Italy and Spain and covered acute and convalescent phases of COVID-19. The prospective study material was composed of cDNA or gDNA derived from T cells, B-cell-depleted T cells, or PBMCs. Subjects who had been exposed to COVID-19, were actively infected with it, or had recovered from it provided the deeply sampled blood TCRbeta repertoires that made up the dataset. A freely available public database, intended as a resource for researchers studying the immune response to SARS-CoV-2, is where the repertoires were released. The samples were drawn from the first 160 participants of the ongoing ImmuneRACE study and from 950 to 1,500 subjects provided by 6 global collaborators. The sample metadata nearly always contained a de-identified subject ID, COVID-19 status, age in years and sex. Where available, HLA class I and class II types were taken from metadata supplied by the sample provider and were not determined by assay-based typing. Points the paper makes about the study in general: The quantity of clinical and demographic metadata differed by source and by participant and was supplied without curation.

The V end loses 6 bases and the J end loses 2 bases, and a stretch of 12 bases separates them. Measured from the cysteine to the phenylalanine, the CDR3 is 14 residues long. This entry keeps only the CDR3 DNA: 42 bases, framed from base 1. Via the germline V gene, CDR1 is SGHNT and CDR2 YENEEA. Participants in the prospective study were enrolled through a virtual design, were aged roughly 18 to 100 years, and lived in 20 to 30 United States geographic areas. In the prospective study, participants were assigned to cohorts based on the clinical history participants reported in a screening survey and a study questionnaire. Recovered participants in ImmuneRACE Cohort 3 were defined as having two consecutive negative NP/OP PCR tests, clearance from a healthcare professional, or resolution of symptoms. Mobile phlebotomists in the prospective study collected whole blood, serum and a nasopharyngeal or oropharyngeal swab from every participant. Additional blood draws and questionnaires over an approximately 2-month period could optionally be provided by prospective study participants. Before DNA extraction, blood samples from the prospective study were shipped at room temperature or frozen.

TCRbeta CDR3 regions were amplified from genomic DNA by means of the immunoSEQ Assay, a bias-controlled multiplex PCR. In the original analysis: The number of nucleated cells in each sample was estimated from the amplification of reference gene primers within the assay. To quantify the absolute abundance of each unique TCRbeta CDR3 rearrangement, sequence reads were collapsed and filtered. For each sample, productive Simpson clonality was calculated as the square root of Simpson's diversity index over productive rearrangements. Not all clones reach the TCRdb copy of this immuneACCESS table, which keeps in-frame sequences only. Checked studies attribute under half of the gap to unresolved V genes and leave the rest unexplained. That table furnishes V, J and clone size, whereas the DNA furnished D and trimming. The sample table records approximately 220,000 clones; 90% of these occur just once. The ten largest clones capture over 0.95% of the sample.

Specimen: PBMCs or T cells enriched from blood (not recorded which). The chain is encoded by TRBV11-3 joined to TRBJ2-3; a tentative D call is TRBD1 (6 bases match). The clonotype comes from a man aged 30-40 years who had recovered from COVID-19. The CDR3 is CASSLQGITDTQYF. The nucleotides are TGTGCCAGCAGTTTACAGGGAATCACAGATACGCAGTATTTT.